The sequence of this TCR beta chain was determined in a study of tumor-infiltrating lymphocytes in primary liver carcinoma. A constant-region primer primed TCR beta cDNA synthesis from around 500 ng of total RNA. The TCR beta library was amplified through three nested multiplex PCR rounds in a modified ARM-PCR procedure. The first two PCR rounds used TRBV1-TRBV30 primers with a Cbeta primer, around 10 cycles each. From the multiplex PCR reads, TCRdb called clonotypes with MiXCR, one entry per CDR3 protein. The repertoire includes fewer than 25,000 distinct CDR3 sequences, roughly three quarters of them detected once, and approximately 40% sits in the top ten. Study-level results: All five tumor regions shared only about 7.5-25% of top clones.

Germline V gene sequence: CDR1 SGHAT, CDR2 FQNNGV. The CDR3 extends over 14 amino acids. Between about 17 and 34 mg of unsorted bulk tissue served as the source from which RNA and DNA were co-extracted. Remarks on this clonotype: Its antigen is not identified. The junction and the germline gene differ at one end; a read error may be behind it.

This chain joins TRBV11-2 and TRBJ2-1, with D tentatively TRBD2 (6 bases). This clonotype originated in a man between 35 and 55 years old with primary liver carcinoma and hepatitis B virus infection. Sequencing was carried out using liver tumor tissue from sampling region 1. Subset meaning: tumor region T1, superior pole. The CDR3 sequence: CATSLHRLVSEQFF. CDR3 bases: TGTGCCACCAGCTTACACCGACTAGTTAGTGAGCAGTTCTTC.